Presented here are 4 T cell receptor beta chains from one specimen sequenced in a study of cytomegalovirus exposure and HLA in healthy donors (dated by TCRdb to the late 2010s). Library method: the immunoSEQ multiplex PCR assay. A mixture of 60 forward primers for TCR Vbeta segments and 13 reverse primers for TCR Jbeta segments was used in the multiplex PCR. As stored in TCRdb, this immuneACCESS dataset retains in-frame rearrangements with V and J assigned. A fraction of the clones does not appear; measured against another copy, unresolved V genes explain less than half of the discrepancy, and the remainder lacks a known reason. For this sample there are around 210,000 clones; about 78% appear just once. The biggest ten clones account for just under 3% of the sample. The source material was PBMCs. The receptors come from a woman in her thirties in good health and CMV-seronegative.

This clone showed up just once. The V and J genes are TRBV19 and TRBJ1-3; D is unclear. The germline V and J ends were trimmed by 1 base and 3 bases, with 10 bases remaining between them. This CDR3 has 15 residues. The germline V gene encodes CDR1 LNHDA and CDR2 SQIVND (reference sequence). The DNA of the CDR3 is TGTGCCAGTAGTATAGGGGCCAATCTTGGAAACACCATATATTTT. Protein: CASSIGANLGNTIYF.

The DNA of the CDR3 is TGTGCCAGCAGTGAAGTCACGGGGAGCAGCACAGATACGCAGTATTTT. Protein: CASSEVTGSSTDTQYF. V gene TRBV6-1 combines with J gene TRBJ2-3, with D perhaps matching TRBD2 (5 bases). From germline, CDR1 is MNHNS and CDR2 SASEGT. The CDR3 covers 16 residues. Trimming shortened V by 1 base and J by 0 bases, and 11 bases separated the two germline ends.

This clone came up a few times. V gene TRBV5-1 combines with J gene TRBJ1-5; no reliable D call. The CDR3 sequence is 15 residues long. Trimming took 2 bases from V and 4 from J, leaving 13 bases between them. The germline V gene has CDR1 SGHRS and CDR2 YFSETQ. The CDR3 bases are TGCGCCAGCAGCTTATTATCGGGGAGAAATCAGCCCCAGCATTTT. This sequence encodes CASSLLSGRNQPQHF.

This chain connects TRBV19 to TRBJ2-7; TRBD1 aligns across 10 bases. The ends lost 4 bases at V and 3 bases at J; junction bases unmatched: 9. The germline CDR1 and CDR2 sequences are LNHDA and SQIVND (reference sequence). The CDR3 contains 16 residues. CDR3 loop: CASSTRQGAKLYEQYF. The CDR3 region has the DNA TGTGCCAGTAGTACCAGACAGGGGGCCAAACTCTACGAGCAGTACTTC.